This T cell receptor beta chain came from a study of blood T cells in healthy people across ages. Remarks on this clonotype: No antigen is known for it.

Deletions cut 1 base from V and 4 bases from J, with 9 bases between. Germline V gene data show CDR1 as DFQATT and CDR2 as SNEGSKA (reference sequence). The CDR3 runs to 13 residues. For the second PCR, which ran for about 6 to 11 cycles, a sample-barcoded 5' primer and a J-beta primer mix were used. Each cDNA molecule, via a template-switch adaptor with 12 random nucleotides, was tagged. TCRdb processed the 5' RACE reads anew with MiXCR; each CDR3 protein has one entry. This table holds over 1.5 million distinct CDR3 sequences, roughly 49% found once. Study-level findings and limits: Across the age range, TCR beta diversity per million T cells fell in a roughly linear way. Researchers deemed the diversity estimates from one million T cells underestimates.

The rearrangement uses TRBV20-1 and TRBJ2-3, with TRBD2 as a possible D gene (5 bases). Sequenced sample: blood. This sequence originates from a woman aged 40-49 years in good health. This CDR3 is CSARGEMADTQYF. In nucleotides, the CDR3 is TGCAGTGCTAGAGGGGAGATGGCAGATACGCAGTATTTT.